The 10 T cell receptor beta chains below come from one sample, sequenced in a study of blood T cell repertoires in COVID-19 (TCRdb year 2020). Libraries were made using the immunoSEQ multiplex PCR assay. The source is immuneACCESS, and TCRdb retained only in-frame sequences with V and J called. Part of the clones is not carried over; for the studies checked, unresolved V genes explain less than half of this, and the remainder is unexplained. Across this sample there are around 110,000 clones, with around four fifths seen only once. Around 7.5% of the sample is in the top ten clones. Specimen: peripheral blood. The receptors were gathered from a man aged 65 to 79 with active or convalescent COVID-19.

This chain connects TRBV9 to TRBJ2-1; 7 bases map to TRBD2. Germline loops: CDR1 SGDLS, CDR2 YYNGEE. The V segment lost 0 bases and the J segment 3 bases; nucleotides outside the gene matches: 3. CDR3 length equals 15 residues. In DNA form, the CDR3 reads TGTGCCAGCAGCGTAGGGCGGGGGTACTACAATGAGCAGTTCTTC. Its protein is CASSVGRGYYNEQFF.

The rearrangement links TRBV3-1 (or the pseudogene TRBV3-2) to TRBJ1-1; TRBD1 agrees at 7 bases. Germline assignment: CDR1 LGHDT and CDR2 YNNKEL (reference sequence). The CDR3 runs 14 residues. V lost 6 bases and J lost 10; bases outside the gene matches: 14. In DNA, the CDR3 is TGTGCCAGCAGACCAACAGGGGTCCCCTCTCGAGCTTTCTTT. The encoded protein is CASRPTGVPSRAFF.

V is TRBV24-1 and J is TRBJ2-2; D perhaps matches TRBD2 (6 bases). Germline CDR1 KGHDR, CDR2 SFDVKD. The CDR3 is 15 residues long. Trimming cost V 10 bases and J 2 bases, with 16 bases left between them. CDR3: CATGTGTLNTGELFF. Written as DNA, the CDR3 is TGTGCCACGGGGACCGGGACTCTCAACACCGGGGAGCTGTTTTTT.

This clone was detected only a few times. The chain uses TRBV5-1 and TRBJ1-2; D perhaps matches TRBD1 (6 bases). The CDR3 runs to 14 residues. The germline V gene has CDR1 SGHRS and CDR2 YFSETQ. The V and J ends lost 4 bases and 5 bases respectively, with 15 bases between them. CDR3 bases: TGCGCCAGCAGCCCCCTACCCCAGGGGTATGGCTACACCTTC. Its translation: CASSPLPQGYGYTF.

The chain recombines TRBV28 with TRBJ1-5; perhaps TRBD1 as D (5 bases). V was clipped by 3 bases and J by 3 bases, with 12 bases between them. This CDR3 contains 15 residues. CDR1 and CDR2 (germline): MDHEN, SYDVKM. The CDR3 here is CASSFRGSTNQPQHF. In DNA form, the CDR3 reads TGTGCCAGCAGTTTCCGGGGGTCCACCAATCAGCCCCAGCATTTT.

The chain combines TRBV23-1 with TRBJ1-6, with D perhaps matching TRBD1 (6 bases). TRBV23-1 is an open reading frame whose function is uncertain. Trimming removed 3 bases at V and 7 bases at J, with 10 bases between. The CDR3 consists of 14 residues. DNA for the CDR3: TGCGCCAGCAGTCAGGGCAGGGGAAATTCACCCCTCCACTTT. Protein sequence: CASSQGRGNSPLHF.

This clone was observed a single time. The genes are TRBV2 and TRBJ2-7; 7 bases are a match to TRBD1. The junction had 11 bases not matched to a gene; V was cut back by 10 bases and J by 2 bases. CDR1 is SNHLY, CDR2 FYNNEI, per germline. The CDR3 runs 14 residues. The CDR3 DNA reads TGTGCCACCAAAAGACAGGGTTCCACCTACGAGCAGTACTTC. Its protein product is CATKRQGSTYEQYF.

V gene TRBV27 combines with J gene TRBJ1-1; 8 bases line up with TRBD1. V was clipped by 6 bases and J by 4 bases; unmatched bases: 4. Germline V gene lookup returns CDR1 MNHEY and CDR2 SMNVEV (reference sequence). This CDR3 is 13 amino acids long. In DNA, the CDR3 is TGTGCCAGCAGGAGACAGGGGCGCACTGAAGCTTTCTTT. Its translation: CASRRQGRTEAFF.

This chain joins TRBV5-5 and TRBJ2-7; tentatively, D is TRBD2 (6 bases). The V and J ends lost 5 bases and 0 bases respectively, with 12 bases between them. Germline V CDR1 and CDR2: SGHKS, YYEKEE (reference sequence). This CDR3 is built from 14 residues. For the CDR3, the DNA is TGTGCCAGCAGGTCCGGGACTGGCTCCTACGAGCAGTACTTC. Amino acids: CASRSGTGSYEQYF.

V usage is TRBV18 and J usage is TRBJ2-1; a possible D gene is TRBD2 (6 bases). Trimming left V 4 bases short and J 0 bases short, with 13 bases between. CDR1 is KGHSH and CDR2 is LQKENI in the germline V gene. This CDR3 is built from 16 residues. CDR3: CASSRVAGSSYNEQFF. The CDR3 DNA follows: TGTGCCAGCTCACGGGTGGCGGGGAGCTCCTACAATGAGCAGTTCTTC.